A single sample gave rise to the 27 T cell receptor beta chains below, sequenced in a study of blood T cell repertoires in COVID-19. The data were produced by immunoSEQ multiplex PCR, yet TCRdb's version contains in-frame clones alone and is incomplete. The data contain approximately 390,000 clones, 80% to 90% of them singletons. Sequenced: peripheral blood. The receptors here all came from a woman in her fifties or sixties with COVID-19, enrolled during active disease.

This clone was observed a few times. The chain recombines TRBV9 with TRBJ2-1, with 16 bases lining up with TRBD2. The ends lost 4 bases at V and 7 bases at J; junction bases unmatched: 8. CDR1 is SGDLS and CDR2 is YYNGEE in the germline V gene. The CDR3 runs to 17 residues. The CDR3, as DNA: TGTGCCAGCAGCCCGGGACTAGCGGGGGGGCGAGGTAATGAGCAGTTCTTC. It translates to CASSPGLAGGRGNEQFF.

The chain carries TRBV6-5 and TRBJ1-1, with a weak D call TRBD1 (6 bases). In germline, CDR1 is MNHEY, CDR2 SVGAGI. V lost 6 bases and J lost 0, with 11 bases in between. The CDR3 is 14 amino acids. The CDR3 is CASSIGTMNTEAFF. CDR3 bases: TGTGCCAGCAGCATTGGGACAATGAACACTGAAGCTTTCTTT.

V and J are TRBV19 and TRBJ1-6; a weak D match, TRBD1 (5 bases). Germline V gives CDR1 LNHDA, CDR2 SQIVND (reference sequence). The CDR3 is made up of 15 amino acids. V lost 3 bases, J lost 4 bases, and 10 bases lay in between. This chain's CDR3 is CASSMGRGYNSPLHF. In nucleotides, the CDR3 is TGTGCCAGTAGTATGGGTAGGGGTTATAATTCACCCCTCCACTTT.

This clone has just a few counts. V gene TRBV7-9 combines with J gene TRBJ2-3; TRBD1 matches at 7 bases. Trimming cost V 6 bases and J 6 bases; bases outside gene matches: 18. Germline V CDR1 and CDR2: SEHNR, FQNEAQ (reference sequence). This CDR3 has 17 residues. The CDR3 DNA is TGTGCCAGCAGTCCTCACTCGGGACAGACCGCGGGTGATACGCAGTATTTT. Amino acid sequence: CASSPHSGQTAGDTQYF.

The V and J genes are TRBV29-1 and TRBJ2-1; no reliable D call. Trimming left V 4 bases short and J 8 bases short, with 18 bases between. The germline V gene encodes CDR1 SQVTM and CDR2 ANQGSEA. The length of the CDR3 is 14 residues. Written as DNA, the CDR3 is TGCAGCGTTGTGGGCTCTCTTAAACTCCATGAGCAGTTCTTC. Encoded protein: CSVVGSLKLHEQFF.

This chain links TRBV5-8 with TRBJ2-1; 10 bases are shared with TRBD2. The V segment lost 3 bases and the J segment 2 bases; nucleotides outside the gene matches: 2. Germline CDR1 and CDR2: SGHTS and YDEGEE. This CDR3 spans 15 amino acids. Here the CDR3 reads CASSSGLAAYNEQFF. The CDR3 bases are TGTGCCAGCAGCTCTGGACTAGCGGCCTACAATGAGCAGTTCTTC.

This sequence joins TRBV5-1 and TRBJ2-3; 10 bases are shared with TRBD2. The V segment lost 4 bases and the J segment 5 bases; nucleotides outside the gene matches: 7. Germline CDR1 reads SGHRS; CDR2 reads YFSETQ. This CDR3 spans 15 amino acids. CDR3 in DNA: TGCGCCAGCAGCCGCAGCGGGGGGGCCAAAGATACGCAGTATTTT. Its protein product is CASSRSGGAKDTQYF. The full variable domain, rest sourced from reference TRBV5-1 and TRBJ2-3, is KAGVTQTPRYLIKTRGQQVTLSCSPISGHRSVSWYQQTPGQGLQFLFEYFSETQRNKGNFPGRFSGRQFSNSRSEMNVSTLELGDSALYLCASSRSGGAKDTQYFGPGTRLTVL.

V and J are TRBV6-5 and TRBJ1-2; D possibly corresponds to TRBD1 (5 bases). The CDR3 runs 15 residues. Trimming took off 4 bases at V and 4 bases at J, with 16 bases between the two ends. Per the germline V gene, CDR1 is MNHEY and CDR2 is SVGAGI. The CDR3 is CASSSLRGSSYGYTF. The CDR3 DNA reads as TGTGCCAGCAGTTCGTTACGGGGGAGCTCCTATGGCTACACCTTC.

This rearrangement joins TRBV7-8 to TRBJ2-7; weak D call: TRBD2 (5 bases). The CDR3 consists of 15 residues. The V and J ends lost 0 bases and 2 bases respectively, with 11 bases between them. Germline V CDR1 and CDR2: SGHVS, FQNEAQ. The CDR3 protein is CASSLARVGPYEQYF. The CDR3 DNA is TGTGCCAGCAGCTTAGCGCGGGTGGGTCCCTACGAGCAGTACTTC.

The chain carries TRBV5-4 and TRBJ2-7; 7 positions match TRBD1. Germline assignment: CDR1 SGHNT and CDR2 YYREEE (reference sequence). V trimming: 4 bases; J trimming: 3 bases; junction bases outside the gene matches: 7. This CDR3 contains 14 residues. The CDR3 is CASSRGQAYYEQYF. DNA of the CDR3: TGTGCCAGCAGCAGAGGACAGGCGTACTACGAGCAGTACTTC.

The rearrangement uses TRBV11-2 and TRBJ1-1; 7 bases are a match to TRBD1. There are 15 residues in the CDR3. Germline V lookup: CDR1 SGHAT, CDR2 FQNNGV. Trimming took 3 bases from V and 8 from J; bases not matched to a gene: 12. The CDR3 loop reads CASSFRQGTSQEAFF. The CDR3 coding sequence is TGTGCCAGCAGCTTTCGACAGGGAACATCCCAGGAAGCTTTCTTT.

This sequence joins TRBV6-5 and TRBJ1-4, with 9 nucleotides matching TRBD1. The CDR3 runs to 13 residues. Germline V gene sequence: CDR1 MNHEY, CDR2 SVGAGI. With V trimmed by 7 bases and J by 10 bases, 7 bases remained unmatched. CDR3 region: CASTRDRVGKLFF. The CDR3 DNA follows: TGTGCCAGCACCCGGGACAGGGTTGGAAAACTGTTTTTT.

V gene TRBV15 combines with J gene TRBJ1-5; D not resolved. Germline CDR1 and CDR2: LNHNV and YYDKDF (reference sequence). The germline V and J ends were trimmed by 1 base and 3 bases, with 13 bases remaining between them. This CDR3 has 16 amino acids. Written as DNA, the CDR3 is TGTGCCACCAGCAGAGGGGGAGAATCCAACAATCAGCCCCAGCATTTT. This sequence encodes CATSRGGESNNQPQHF.

J is TRBJ1-3 and V is TRBV5-1; D is perhaps TRBD1 (5 bases). The CDR3 contains 16 residues. The germline gives CDR1 SGHRS, CDR2 YFSETQ. The V gene lost 4 bases and the J gene lost 1 base, with 15 bases spanning the gap. The chain's CDR3 is CASSENRSPSGNTIYF. The CDR3, as DNA: TGCGCCAGCAGCGAAAACAGGTCACCTTCTGGAAACACCATATATTTT.

V usage is TRBV27 and J usage is TRBJ2-2, with TRBD1 matching 7 bases. V lost 3 bases to trimming and J lost 5 bases; unmatched junction nucleotides: 3. The CDR3 is 14 amino acids. Germline CDR1 reads MNHEY; CDR2 reads SMNVEV (reference sequence). The CDR3 bases are TGTGCCAGCAGTTTTGAGGGGGCGACCGGGGAGCTGTTTTTT. This gives the protein CASSFEGATGELFF.

The V gene is TRBV3-1 (or the pseudogene TRBV3-2), the J gene TRBJ1-3; perhaps TRBD1 as D (6 bases). This CDR3 contains 18 residues. CDR1 and CDR2 from the germline V gene are LGHDT and YNNKEL (reference sequence). V was shortened by 7 bases and J by 1 base, with 23 bases between the two germline ends. CDR3 amino acids: CASTDRFPSPLSGNTIYF. CDR3 bases: TGTGCCAGCACCGACAGGTTCCCGTCTCCGCTATCTGGAAACACCATATATTTT.

The rearrangement uses TRBV29-1 and TRBJ2-3; unclear D gene. The germline V gene encodes CDR1 SQVTM and CDR2 ANQGSEA. Trimming pared 6 bases from V and 6 bases from J, leaving 10 bases between. There are 11 residues in the CDR3. The CDR3 region is CSVKPGDTQYF. The DNA of the CDR3 is TGCAGCGTCAAACCCGGGGATACGCAGTATTTT.

The chain uses TRBV19 and TRBJ2-3; possible D gene TRBD1, 6 bases. CDR3 length: 14 amino acids. The V end was cut by 9 bases, the J end by 5 bases, with 18 bases between. Germline loops: CDR1 LNHDA, CDR2 SQIVND (reference sequence). This CDR3 reads CASSPTGFRDTQYF. The CDR3 DNA reads as TGTGCCAGCAGTCCTACAGGGTTCCGAGATACGCAGTATTTT.

The chain has TRBV11-3 and TRBJ2-3; 7 bases line up with TRBD2. The germline V gene has CDR1 SGHNT and CDR2 YENEEA. This CDR3 has 16 residues. The V segment lost 2 bases and the J segment 2 bases; nucleotides outside the gene matches: 7. CDR3 sequence: CASSLNTGGSTDTQYF. Written as DNA, the CDR3 is TGTGCCAGCAGCTTAAATACGGGAGGATCCACAGATACGCAGTATTTT. The full variable domain, in which reference TRBV11-3 and TRBJ2-3 provide the parts outside the CDR3, is EAGVVQSPRYKIIEKKQPVAFWCNPISGHNTLYWYLQNLGQGPELLIRYENEEAVDDSQLPKDRFSAERLKGVDSTLKIQPAELGDSAVYLCASSLNTGGSTDTQYFGPGTRLTVL.

The chain couples TRBV2 to TRBJ1-2; D not certain. Germline V lookup: CDR1 SNHLY, CDR2 FYNNEI. The CDR3 loop spans 14 amino acids. V was clipped by 3 bases and J by 8 bases, with 16 bases between them. CDR3 residues: CASSEPGDFPGYTF. The CDR3 nucleotides read TGTGCCAGCAGTGAGCCGGGAGACTTCCCAGGCTACACCTTC.

The J gene is TRBJ1-1, the V gene TRBV2; 9 bases fit TRBD1. The CDR3 extends over 15 amino acids. Germline V CDR1 and CDR2: SNHLY, FYNNEI. With 6 bases clipped from V and 0 bases from J, the junction kept 5 bases outside the gene matches. The CDR3: CASRLDRGMNTEAFF. The CDR3 coding sequence is TGTGCCAGCAGACTGGACAGGGGCATGAACACTGAAGCTTTCTTT.

This chain uses TRBV6-4 with TRBJ2-2; the match to TRBD1 covers 10 bases. V shed 6 bases, J shed 5 bases, and the junction held 6 bases outside the gene matches. Germline V gives CDR1 MRHNA, CDR2 SNTAGT. This CDR3 is 15 amino acids long. The CDR3 nucleotides read TGTGCCAGCAGCCCGGGACAGGGGATGACCGGGGAGCTGTTTTTT. Amino acid sequence: CASSPGQGMTGELFF.

The chain employs TRBV5-1 and TRBJ2-7, with a tentative D call TRBD2 (5 bases). The CDR3 is made up of 14 amino acids. V was trimmed by 4 bases and J by 3 bases, leaving 14 bases between them. CDR1 SGHRS and CDR2 YFSETQ come from the germline V gene. The CDR3, as DNA: TGCGCCAGCAGCACGGACGGGAATAACTACGAGCAGTACTTC. It codes for CASSTDGNNYEQYF. Full variable domain (remainder filled in from reference TRBV5-1 and TRBJ2-7): KAGVTQTPRYLIKTRGQQVTLSCSPISGHRSVSWYQQTPGQGLQFLFEYFSETQRNKGNFPGRFSGRQFSNSRSEMNVSTLELGDSALYLCASSTDGNNYEQYFGPGTRLTVT.

The chain recombines TRBV19 with TRBJ1-6; D is perhaps TRBD1 (5 bases). The germline V gene encodes CDR1 LNHDA and CDR2 SQIVND (reference sequence). The CDR3 runs to 14 residues. V lost 7 bases to trimming and J lost 8 bases, with 15 bases between them. The CDR3 spells CASTIGRVDSPLHF. The CDR3 nucleotides read TGTGCCAGTACTATTGGCAGGGTAGATTCACCCCTCCACTTT.

The chain has TRBV7-3 and TRBJ2-1, with TRBD2 matching over 13 bases. In germline, CDR1 is SGHTA, CDR2 FQGTGA. V lost 6 bases, J lost 7 bases, and 6 bases stayed unmatched. The CDR3 sequence is 15 residues long. The chain's CDR3 is CASSPGLAGSNEQFF. CDR3 nucleotide sequence: TGTGCCAGCAGTCCGGGACTAGCGGGGAGTAATGAGCAGTTCTTC.

The V gene is TRBV28, the J gene TRBJ2-7, with 7 bases that match TRBD2. The germline CDR1 and CDR2 sequences are MDHEN and SYDVKM. This CDR3 is 13 amino acids long. Unmatched junction bases numbered 2, after V lost 6 bases and J lost 0 bases. This CDR3 is CASSSGGSYEQYF. DNA for the CDR3: TGTGCCAGCAGCTCGGGGGGCTCCTACGAGCAGTACTTC.

V gene TRBV7-2 combines with J gene TRBJ2-1; the D gene is possibly TRBD2 (5 bases). Germline loops: CDR1 SGHTA, CDR2 FQGNSA. V was clipped by 0 bases and J by 4 bases, with 10 bases between them. The CDR3 has 15 amino acids. The CDR3 region is CASSLAGLSYNEQFF. The CDR3 region has the DNA TGTGCCAGCAGCTTAGCCGGACTCTCTTACAATGAGCAGTTCTTC.